This T cell receptor (beta chain) was captured by sequencing in a study of cytomegalovirus exposure and HLA in healthy donors. For the study at large: In an earlier analysis, 95 million to 140 million unique TCR beta sequences were found from 200 million or so T cells. The early release's HLA-typed donors yielded tens of millions of unique TCRs.

Points on this clone: Its cognate antigen is unknown.

13 Jbeta primers and 60 Vbeta primers were used for the PCR. Repertoires were generated with immunoSEQ multiplex PCR, while TCRdb's copy carries only in-frame clones and drops some. The table includes about 190,000 clones, roughly 80% detected once. Study results and limitations: Fewer than 20,000 TCR beta sequences were associated with HLA alleles at 0.05 false discovery rate in a later analysis. Roughly uniform depth of sequencing across donors was assumed in presence/absence analyses.

Per germline, CDR1 MDHEN and CDR2 SYDVKM. V was clipped by 3 bases and J by 2 bases; unmatched bases: 1. The CDR3 sequence is 14 residues long. Sequences were obtained from PBMCs. The V and J genes are TRBV28 and TRBJ1-1; 9 bases match TRBD1. The sequence was obtained from a woman aged 25 to 39 in good health and CMV-seropositive. The CDR3 here is CASSLGQGNTEAFF. CDR3 sequence (DNA): TGTGCCAGCAGTTTGGGACAGGGAAACACTGAAGCTTTCTTT. Variable domain in full (rest from reference TRBV28 and TRBJ1-1): DVKVTQSSRYLVKRTGEKVFLECVQDMDHENMFWYRQDPGLGLRLIYFSYDVKMKEKGDIPEGYSVSREKKERFSLILESASTNQTSMYLCASSLGQGNTEAFFGQGTRLTVV.